Given below is one T cell receptor (beta chain) in context. Clones were read by immunoSEQ multiplex PCR, and TCRdb kept only the in-frame ones, dropping some. This table holds approximately 320,000 clones, about 87% found once. Germline lookup yields CDR1 MDHEN and CDR2 SYDVKM. This CDR3 is built from 13 residues. The V segment lost 6 bases and the J segment 5 bases; nucleotides outside the gene matches: 5. The sample is drawn from a study of blood T cell repertoires in COVID-19. Study-level information: From T cells, B-cell-depleted T cells, or PBMCs came the material, which was cDNA or gDNA.

The participants were between roughly 18 and 100 years old and came from 20 to 30 US areas. The recovered donors of Cohort 3 showed two negative PCRs, clearance, or symptom resolution. The chain links TRBV28 to TRBJ2-7; 9 positions agree with TRBD1. Sequencing input: PBMCs or T cells enriched from blood (not recorded which). The clonotype comes from a woman between 18 and 29 years old who had recovered from COVID-19. The CDR3 sequence: CASRMGQGHEQYF. CDR3 coding DNA: TGTGCCAGCAGAATGGGACAGGGACACGAGCAGTACTTC.